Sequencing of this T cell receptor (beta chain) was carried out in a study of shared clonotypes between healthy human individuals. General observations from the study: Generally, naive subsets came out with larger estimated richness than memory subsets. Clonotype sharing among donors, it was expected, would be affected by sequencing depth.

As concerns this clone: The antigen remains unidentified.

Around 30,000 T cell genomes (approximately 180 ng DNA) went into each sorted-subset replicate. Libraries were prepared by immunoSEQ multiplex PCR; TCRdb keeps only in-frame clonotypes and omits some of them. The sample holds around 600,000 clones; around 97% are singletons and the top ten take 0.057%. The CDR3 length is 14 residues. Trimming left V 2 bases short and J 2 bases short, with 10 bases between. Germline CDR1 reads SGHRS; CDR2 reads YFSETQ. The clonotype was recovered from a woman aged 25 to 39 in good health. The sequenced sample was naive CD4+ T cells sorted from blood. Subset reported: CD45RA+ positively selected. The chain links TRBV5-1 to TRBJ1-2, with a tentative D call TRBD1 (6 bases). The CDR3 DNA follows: TGCGCCAGCAGCTTTAACAGGGCCAACTATGGCTACACCTTC. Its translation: CASSFNRANYGYTF.